This T cell receptor (beta chain) was identified in a study of T cell clones after liver transplantation (dated by TCRdb to about 2019). Background on the whole study: The samples were obtained from ITN030ST, a randomized trial that attempted immunosuppression withdrawal within 2 years after liver transplantation. Donor-reactive T cell clones were identified by TCRbeta sequencing after a pre-transplant mixed lymphocyte reaction and then tracked in post-transplant blood. Third party-reactive TCRbeta sequences from pre-transplant MLRs were also identified as an antigen-independent comparator for donor-reactive sequences. Of the eight recipients, a few were HCV-positive, while the remaining recipients had been transplanted for non-autoimmune, non-viral indications. Subjects received no induction therapy and standard immunosuppression until randomization at 12-24 months post-transplant. To count as tolerant, a recipient had to stay completely off immunosuppression for at least one year without liver enzymes climbing beyond twice the upper limit of normal. Blood samples were collected pre-transplant, pre-randomization before withdrawal, and post-randomization after either complete withdrawal or failed withdrawal. Of the 8 liver transplant recipients making up the studied cohort, 3 were classified as tolerant and 5 as non-tolerant.

The intended sense of this specimen's time point label: pre-transplant. Unstimulated PBMCs, after thawing, were stained for CD3, CD4 and CD8 and then FACS-sorted into CD3+CD4+ and CD3+CD8+ populations. Each of the 8 studied subjects was randomized to immunosuppression withdrawal. Genomic DNA was isolated with the Qiagen DNeasy Blood and Tissue Kit. Study-wide findings and limitations: Circulating donor-reactive CD4 TCRbeta sequences fell significantly post-transplant in most of the 8 subjects, irrespective of tolerance or HCV status. Since no allograft tissue specimens were available, donor-reactive T cells may have migrated into the graft instead of being deleted. Conclusions were preliminary, limited by small, heterogeneous patient numbers and non-standardized post-transplant time points. In a couple of subjects, low numbers of available donor cells limited the measurable donor-reactive repertoire. Donor-reactive sequences decreased more than third party-reactive sequences, which suggests partial antigen-specific deletion that was not related to withdrawal success. After accounting for repertoire turnover, donor-reactive detection was significantly reduced in 7 of 8 subjects for CD4 and 8 of 8 for CD8.

Points on this clone: Its antigen is still unknown. Base qualities are missing; no much larger clone stands one base away.

High-throughput TCRbeta CDR3 sequencing of frozen genomic DNA was performed by immunoSEQ, with PCR amplification, mapping, bias correction and internal controls included. The authors processed their data as follows. Productive rearrangements were retained, and unique TCRbeta sequences were defined by the CDR3 nucleotide sequence together with the V and J gene. Donor-reactive sequences required at least 5-fold expansion in CFSE-low cells versus unstimulated pre-transplant cells and at least 0.01% frequency. Per-subject minimum frequency thresholds, based on the lowest-template unstimulated sample, ensured at least 90% detection power. Jensen-Shannon divergence between the top 1000 TCRbeta sequences after and before transplant was used to measure repertoire turnover. Changes in detection of donor-reactive sequences were assessed with two-sided Fisher's exact tests. Sourced from immuneACCESS, this table was stored by TCRdb with only in-frame sequences that have V and J called. A share of the clones is absent; for the studies checked, an unresolved V gene accounts for under half, and the remainder has no known explanation. The V and J calls and the clone size are those of that table, but D and trimming were determined from the DNA. The sample table lists about 72,000 clones, roughly 90% of them with a count of one. The ten largest make up 2% to 3% of the sample.

From cysteine to phenylalanine, the CDR3 is 11 amino acids long. Just the 33-base CDR3 DNA is kept, in frame starting at base 1. V trim: 2 bases; J trim: 10 bases; unmatched bases: 1. The germline V gene provides CDR1 SGDLS and CDR2 YYNGEE. This material consisted of CD4+ T cells from blood, taken before liver transplant. The TCR was taken from a human donor who received a liver transplant. The V and J segments used are TRBV9 and TRBJ1-1, and TRBD1 matches 8 of the central bases. In nucleotide form, the sequence is TGTGCCAGCAGCGTGACAGGGGCAGCTTTCTTT. Translation gives CASSVTGAAFF.